The clone carrying this T cell receptor beta chain has ten or more counts. Its specificity is not known. V was trimmed by 5 bases and J by 4 bases, leaving 14 bases between them. There are 14 residues in the CDR3. Germline CDR1 SGHAT, CDR2 FQDESV (reference sequence). Reasons for excluding patients were uncontrolled infection, other autoimmune disease, pregnancy or lactation. The data were obtained in a study of T cells in Graves' hyperthyroidism and ophthalmopathy. Study-wide results and limits: A model built on 13 V-J features separated ophthalmopathy from stable hyperthyroidism. Blood also contained most expanded thyroid clonotypes above 0.001.

Using RNA transcripts as the source, TCR beta CDR3 regions were amplified. HTBI primers drove first-round RT-PCR of the TCR CDR3. MiXCR, run by TCRdb on the multiplex PCR reads, gives a single entry per CDR3 protein. This table holds approximately 46,000 distinct CDR3 sequences, 49% found once. The V gene is TRBV11-1, the J gene TRBJ1-1; D is ambiguous. The sample was peripheral blood or thyroid tissue (not recorded which). This TCR was sampled from a woman aged 45-65 years with Graves' hyperthyroidism. Here the CDR3 reads CASSALTWSTEAFF. CDR3 DNA: TGTGCCAGCAGCGCTTTGACATGGAGCACTGAAGCTTTCTTT.